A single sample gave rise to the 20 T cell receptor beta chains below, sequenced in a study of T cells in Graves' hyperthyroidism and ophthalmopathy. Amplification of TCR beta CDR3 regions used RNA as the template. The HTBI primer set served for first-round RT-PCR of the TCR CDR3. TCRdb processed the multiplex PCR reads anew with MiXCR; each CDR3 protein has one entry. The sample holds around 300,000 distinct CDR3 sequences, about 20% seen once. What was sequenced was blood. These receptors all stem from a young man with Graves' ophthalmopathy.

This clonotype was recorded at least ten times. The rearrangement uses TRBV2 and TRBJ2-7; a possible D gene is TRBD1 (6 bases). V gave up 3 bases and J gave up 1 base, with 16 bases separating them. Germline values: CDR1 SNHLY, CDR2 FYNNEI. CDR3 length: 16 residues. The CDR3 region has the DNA TGTGCCAGCAGTGAGGGTCTGGGCAGGGGATCCTACGAGCAGTACTTC. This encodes CASSEGLGRGSYEQYF.

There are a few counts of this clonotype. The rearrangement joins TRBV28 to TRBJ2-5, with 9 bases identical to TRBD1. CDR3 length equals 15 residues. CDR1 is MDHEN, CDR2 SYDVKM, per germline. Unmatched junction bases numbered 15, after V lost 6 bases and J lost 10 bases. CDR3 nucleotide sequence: TGTGCCAGCAGCCCCGGGGGACAGGGTTCCGTGAACCAGTACTTC. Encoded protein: CASSPGGQGSVNQYF.

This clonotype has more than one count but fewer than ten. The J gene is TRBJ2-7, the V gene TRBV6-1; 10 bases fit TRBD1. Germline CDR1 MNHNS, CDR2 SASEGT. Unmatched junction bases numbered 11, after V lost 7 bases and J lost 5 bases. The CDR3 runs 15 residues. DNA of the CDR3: TGTGCCAGCACCACACCGGGACAGGGGCTTGACGAGCAGTACTTC. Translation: CASTTPGQGLDEQYF.

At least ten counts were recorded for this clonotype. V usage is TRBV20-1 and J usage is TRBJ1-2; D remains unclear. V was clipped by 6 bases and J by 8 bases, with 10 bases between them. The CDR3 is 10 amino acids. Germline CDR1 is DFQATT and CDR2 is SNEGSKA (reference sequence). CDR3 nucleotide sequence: TGCAGTGCGAAACCGGGGGGCTACACCTTC. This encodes CSAKPGGYTF.

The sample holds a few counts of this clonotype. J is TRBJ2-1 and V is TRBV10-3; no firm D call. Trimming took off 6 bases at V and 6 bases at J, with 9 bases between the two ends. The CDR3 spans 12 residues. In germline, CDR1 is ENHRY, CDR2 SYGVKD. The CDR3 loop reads CAIRNSSNEQFF. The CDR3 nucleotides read TGTGCCATCAGGAATTCTAGCAATGAGCAGTTCTTC.

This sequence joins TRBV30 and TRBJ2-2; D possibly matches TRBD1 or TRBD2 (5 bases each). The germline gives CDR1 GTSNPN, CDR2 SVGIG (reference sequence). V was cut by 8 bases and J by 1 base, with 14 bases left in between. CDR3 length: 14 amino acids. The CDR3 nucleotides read TGTGCCACCCGGGGCAGGATGAACACCGGGGAGCTGTTTTTT. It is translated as CATRGRMNTGELFF.

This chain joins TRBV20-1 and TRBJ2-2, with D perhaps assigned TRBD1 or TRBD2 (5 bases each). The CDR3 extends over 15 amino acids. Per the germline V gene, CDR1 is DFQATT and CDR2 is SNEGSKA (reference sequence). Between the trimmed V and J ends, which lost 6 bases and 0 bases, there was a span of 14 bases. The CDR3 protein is CSATAGTTNTGELFF. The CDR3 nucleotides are TGCAGTGCAACCGCCGGGACGACGAACACCGGGGAGCTGTTTTTT.

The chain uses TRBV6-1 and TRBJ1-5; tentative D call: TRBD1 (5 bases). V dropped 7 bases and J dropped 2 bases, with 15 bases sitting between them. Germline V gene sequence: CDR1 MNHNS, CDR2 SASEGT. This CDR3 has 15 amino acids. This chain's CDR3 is CASIRQWGGNQPQHF. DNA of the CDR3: TGTGCCAGCATCCGCCAGTGGGGGGGCAATCAGCCCCAGCATTTT.

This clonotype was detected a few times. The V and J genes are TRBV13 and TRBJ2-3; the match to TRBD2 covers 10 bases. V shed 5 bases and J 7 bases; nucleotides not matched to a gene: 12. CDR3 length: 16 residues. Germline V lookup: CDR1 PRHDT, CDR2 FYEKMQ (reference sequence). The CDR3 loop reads CASSPEGLASKYTQYF. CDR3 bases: TGTGCCAGCAGCCCAGAGGGACTAGCGAGTAAATATACGCAGTATTTT.

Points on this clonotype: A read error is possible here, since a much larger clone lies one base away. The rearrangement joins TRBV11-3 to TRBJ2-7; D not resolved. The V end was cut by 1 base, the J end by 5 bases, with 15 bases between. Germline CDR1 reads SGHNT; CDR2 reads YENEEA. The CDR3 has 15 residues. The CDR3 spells CASSLASRMSHEQYF. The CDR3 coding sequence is TGTGCCAGCAGCTTAGCGTCTCGGATGTCCCACGAGCAGTACTTC. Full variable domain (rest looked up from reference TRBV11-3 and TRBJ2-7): EAGVVQSPRYKIIEKKQPVAFWCNPISGHNTLYWYLQNLGQGPELLIRYENEEAVDDSQLPKDRFSAERLKGVDSTLKIQPAELGDSAVYLCASSLASRMSHEQYFGPGTRLTVT.

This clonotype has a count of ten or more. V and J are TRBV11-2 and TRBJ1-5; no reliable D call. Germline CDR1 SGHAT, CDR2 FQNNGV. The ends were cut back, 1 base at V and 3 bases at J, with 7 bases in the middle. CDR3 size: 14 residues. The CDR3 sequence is CASSLGQANQPQHF. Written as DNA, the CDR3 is TGTGCCAGCAGCTTAGGGCAGGCCAATCAGCCCCAGCATTTT.

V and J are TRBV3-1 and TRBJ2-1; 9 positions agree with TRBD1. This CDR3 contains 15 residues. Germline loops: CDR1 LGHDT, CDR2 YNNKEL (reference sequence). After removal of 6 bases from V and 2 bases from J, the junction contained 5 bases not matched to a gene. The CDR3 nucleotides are TGTGCCAGCAGGGGACAGGGACTAACCTACAATGAGCAGTTCTTC. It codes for CASRGQGLTYNEQFF.

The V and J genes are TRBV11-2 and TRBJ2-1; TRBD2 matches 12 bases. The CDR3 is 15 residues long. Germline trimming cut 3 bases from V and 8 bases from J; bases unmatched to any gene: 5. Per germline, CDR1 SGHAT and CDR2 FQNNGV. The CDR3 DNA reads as TGTGCCAGCAGCTTTACTAGCGGGGGGATCGATGAGCAGTTCTTC. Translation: CASSFTSGGIDEQFF.

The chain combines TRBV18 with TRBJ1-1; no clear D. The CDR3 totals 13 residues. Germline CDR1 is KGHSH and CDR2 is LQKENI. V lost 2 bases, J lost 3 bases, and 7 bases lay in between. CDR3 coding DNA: TGTGCCAGCTCACCAAACGTGGACACTGAAGCTTTCTTT. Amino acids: CASSPNVDTEAFF.

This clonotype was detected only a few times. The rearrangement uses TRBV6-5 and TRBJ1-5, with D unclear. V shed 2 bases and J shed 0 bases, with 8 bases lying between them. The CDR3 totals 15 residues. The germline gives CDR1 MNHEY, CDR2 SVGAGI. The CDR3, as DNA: TGTGCCAGCAGTTACAATCAGAATAGCAATCAGCCCCAGCATTTT. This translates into CASSYNQNSNQPQHF.

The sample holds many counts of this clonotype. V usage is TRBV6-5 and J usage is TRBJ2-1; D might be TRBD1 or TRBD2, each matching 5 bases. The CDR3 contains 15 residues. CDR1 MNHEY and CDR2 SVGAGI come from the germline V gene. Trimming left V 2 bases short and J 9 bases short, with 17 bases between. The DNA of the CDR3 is TGTGCCAGCAGTTACCGAGGGGAGCAGGTGAGTGAGCAGTTCTTC. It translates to CASSYRGEQVSEQFF.

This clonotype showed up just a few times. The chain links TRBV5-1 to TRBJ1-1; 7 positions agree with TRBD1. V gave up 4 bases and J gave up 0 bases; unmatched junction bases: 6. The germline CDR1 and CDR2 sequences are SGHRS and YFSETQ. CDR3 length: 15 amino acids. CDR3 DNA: TGCGCCAGCAGCGGGGGGGGACAGCTGAACACTGAAGCTTTCTTT. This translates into CASSGGGQLNTEAFF.

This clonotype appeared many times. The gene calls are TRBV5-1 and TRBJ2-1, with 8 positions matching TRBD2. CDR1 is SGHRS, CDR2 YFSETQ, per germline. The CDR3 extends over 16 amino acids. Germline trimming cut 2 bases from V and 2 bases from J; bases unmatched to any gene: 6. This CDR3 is CASSFRRLATYNEQFF. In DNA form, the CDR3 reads TGCGCCAGCAGCTTCCGTCGACTAGCGACCTACAATGAGCAGTTCTTC.

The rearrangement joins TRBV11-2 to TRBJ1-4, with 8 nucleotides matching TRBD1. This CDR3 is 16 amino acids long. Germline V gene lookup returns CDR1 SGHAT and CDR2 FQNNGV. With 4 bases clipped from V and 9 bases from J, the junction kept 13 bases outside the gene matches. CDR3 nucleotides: TGTGCCAGCAGCTCCTCGGGACAGGTGGGCGTCCAAAAACTGTTTTTT. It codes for CASSSSGQVGVQKLFF. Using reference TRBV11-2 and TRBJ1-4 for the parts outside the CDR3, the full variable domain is EAGVAQSPRYKIIEKRQSVAFWCNPISGHATLYWYQQILGQGPKLLIQFQNNGVVDDSQLPKDRFSAERLKGVDSTLKIQPAKLEDSAVYLCASSSSGQVGVQKLFFGSGTQLSVL.

In nucleotides, the CDR3 is TGTGCCAGCTCCTTTGAGGCCTCTGGGGCCAACGTCCTGACTTTC. This codes for CASSFEASGANVLTF. This sequence joins TRBV6-2 or TRBV6-3 and TRBJ2-6; D ambiguous. Germline CDR1 reads MNHEY; CDR2 reads SVGEGT. The CDR3 runs 15 residues. V lost 8 bases, J lost 0 bases, and 11 bases lay in between.